A selection of T cell receptor beta chains follows, all from one sample in a study of PD-L1 blockade in urothelial cancer. Libraries were prepared by immunoSEQ multiplex PCR; TCRdb keeps only in-frame clonotypes and omits some of them. This table holds 72,000 or so clones, about nine tenths found once. The sequenced sample was PBMCs, obtained around atezolizumab (anti-PD-L1) treatment. The receptors originated from a man aged 60 to 69 with urothelial cancer. Each CDR3 is given with its conserved first and last residue. The order of the fields is D gene, J gene, V gene, clone size, CDR3 protein, CDR3 DNA. A D gene is named only where the DNA matches it firmly. The size of a clone is reported for some rows only, either as once, few or many, or as a class for expanded clones.

- | TRBJ1-3 | TRBV2 | - | CASRAQGGSGNTIYF | TGTGCCAGCAGGGCACAAGGAGGCTCTGGAAACACCATATATTTT
- | TRBJ2-5 | TRBV5-1 | - | CASSLASQGKTQYF | TGCGCCAGCAGCTTGGCCTCTCAGGGGAAGACCCAGTACTTC
TRBD1 | TRBJ1-2 | TRBV10-3 | - | CAISGPGQGINGYTF | TGTGCCATCAGTGGGCCGGGACAGGGAATTAATGGCTACACCTTC
- | TRBJ2-4 | TRBV7-2 | - | CASSLEPTGIQYF | TGTGCCAGCAGCTTGGAGCCGACGGGCATTCAGTACTTC
- | TRBJ2-1 | TRBV6-5 | - | CASSYGLYNEQFF | TGTGCCAGCAGTTACGGACTCTACAATGAGCAGTTCTTC
TRBD1 | TRBJ1-5 | TRBV11-1 | - | CASSLDGAGGIQHF | TGTGCCAGCAGCTTAGATGGGGCAGGGGGCATCCAGCATTTT
TRBD2 | TRBJ2-1 | TRBV19 | - | CASSTAGAYNEQFF | TGTGCCAGTAGTACGGCGGGAGCTTACAATGAGCAGTTCTTC
- | TRBJ2-1 | TRBV9 | - | CASSVVVAGSEQFF | TGTGCCAGCAGCGTAGTAGTCGCTGGGAGTGAGCAGTTCTTC
TRBD2 | TRBJ2-5 | TRBV7-9 | - | CAAGEGSPQETQYF | TGTGCCGCCGGGGAGGGATCCCCTCAAGAGACCCAGTACTTC
- | TRBJ2-3 | TRBV7-2 | - | CASSFSGGRTDTQYF | TGTGCCAGCAGCTTCTCGGGTGGCCGCACAGATACGCAGTATTTT
TRBD2 | TRBJ2-7 | TRBV6-1 | few | CASSEGTSVVYEQYF | TGTGCCAGCAGTGAAGGGACTAGCGTCGTCTACGAGCAGTACTTC
TRBD1 | TRBJ1-3 | TRBV18 | - | CASSPLSPGQASGNTIYF | TGTGCCAGCTCACCACTTTCCCCGGGACAGGCCTCTGGAAACACCATATATTTT
TRBD1 | TRBJ1-2 | TRBV6-1 | - | CASSEEGQNYGYTF | TGTGCCAGCAGCGAAGAGGGACAGAACTATGGCTACACCTTC
TRBD1 | TRBJ1-1 | TRBV15 | once | CATSVGQARTEAFF | TGTGCCACCAGCGTGGGACAGGCGCGGACTGAAGCTTTCTTT
- | TRBJ2-5 | TRBV12-2 | - | CASRSGRDSTRGYGYQETQYF | TGTGCAAGTCGCTCGGGCCGGGACTCTACCCGGGGCTACGGGTACCAAGAGACCCAGTACTTC
TRBD1 | TRBJ1-1 | TRBV15 | - | CATSRPPGQGANEAFF | TGTGCCACCAGCAGACCCCCTGGACAGGGGGCTAATGAAGCTTTCTTT
TRBD2 | TRBJ2-1 | TRBV27 | - | CASSPSTRTSEVDEQFF | TGTGCCAGCAGTCCGAGTACTAGGACTAGCGAGGTCGATGAGCAGTTCTTC